This T cell receptor (beta chain) was sequenced in a study of blood T cell repertoires in COVID-19. Study summary: COVID-19 samples from acute and convalescent phases originated in the United States, Italy and Spain. Sources were T cells, B-cell-depleted T cells, or PBMCs; the material itself was cDNA or gDNA.

Profiled with immunoSEQ multiplex PCR; TCRdb holds only in-frame clones, not every one. The sample has about 36,000 clones; around 80% are singletons. Germline values: CDR1 MNHEY, CDR2 SMNVEV (reference sequence). V dropped 5 bases and J dropped 3; count of bases not matched to a gene: 6. CDR3 size: 14 residues. This rearrangement joins TRBV27 to TRBJ1-1, with 7 bases that match TRBD1. The sequenced sample was peripheral blood. The receptor's source is a man in his sixties with acute or convalescent COVID-19. CDR3 in amino acids: CASSKTGIDTEAFF. For the CDR3, the DNA is TGTGCCAGCAGTAAGACAGGGATCGACACTGAAGCTTTCTTT.